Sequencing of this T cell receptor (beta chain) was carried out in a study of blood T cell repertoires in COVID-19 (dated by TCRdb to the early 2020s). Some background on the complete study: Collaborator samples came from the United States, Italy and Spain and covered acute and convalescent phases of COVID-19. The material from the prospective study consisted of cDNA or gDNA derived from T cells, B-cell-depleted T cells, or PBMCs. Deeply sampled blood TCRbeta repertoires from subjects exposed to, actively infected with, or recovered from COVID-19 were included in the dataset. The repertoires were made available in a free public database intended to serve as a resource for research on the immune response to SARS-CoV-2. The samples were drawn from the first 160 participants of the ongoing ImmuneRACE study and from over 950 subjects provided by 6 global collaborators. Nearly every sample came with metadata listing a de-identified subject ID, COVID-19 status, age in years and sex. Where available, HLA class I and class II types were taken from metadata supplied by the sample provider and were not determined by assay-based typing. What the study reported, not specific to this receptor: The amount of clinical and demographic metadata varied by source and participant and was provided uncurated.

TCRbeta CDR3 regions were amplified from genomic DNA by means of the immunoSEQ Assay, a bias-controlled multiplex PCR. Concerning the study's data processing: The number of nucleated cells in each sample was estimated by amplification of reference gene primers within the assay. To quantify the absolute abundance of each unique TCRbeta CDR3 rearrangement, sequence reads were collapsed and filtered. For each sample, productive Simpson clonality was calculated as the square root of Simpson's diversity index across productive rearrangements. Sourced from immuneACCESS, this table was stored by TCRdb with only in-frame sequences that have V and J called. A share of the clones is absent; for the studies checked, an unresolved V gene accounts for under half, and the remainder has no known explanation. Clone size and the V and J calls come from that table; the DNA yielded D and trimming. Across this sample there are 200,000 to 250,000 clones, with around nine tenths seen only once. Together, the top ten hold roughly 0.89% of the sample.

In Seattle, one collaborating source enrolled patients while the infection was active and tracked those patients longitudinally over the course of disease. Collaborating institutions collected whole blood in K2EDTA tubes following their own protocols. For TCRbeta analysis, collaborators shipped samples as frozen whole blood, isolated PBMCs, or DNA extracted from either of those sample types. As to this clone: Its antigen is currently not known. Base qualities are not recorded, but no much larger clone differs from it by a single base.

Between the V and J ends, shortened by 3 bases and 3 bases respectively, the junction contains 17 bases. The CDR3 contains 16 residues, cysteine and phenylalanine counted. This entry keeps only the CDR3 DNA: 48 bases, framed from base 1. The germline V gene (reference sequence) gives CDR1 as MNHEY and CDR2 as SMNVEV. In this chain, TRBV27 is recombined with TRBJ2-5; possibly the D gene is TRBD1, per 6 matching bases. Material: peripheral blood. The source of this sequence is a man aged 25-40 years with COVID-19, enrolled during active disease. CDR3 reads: CASSFHLNGDKETQYF. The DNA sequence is TGTGCCAGCAGTTTCCACCTAAACGGGGACAAAGAGACCCAGTACTTC.